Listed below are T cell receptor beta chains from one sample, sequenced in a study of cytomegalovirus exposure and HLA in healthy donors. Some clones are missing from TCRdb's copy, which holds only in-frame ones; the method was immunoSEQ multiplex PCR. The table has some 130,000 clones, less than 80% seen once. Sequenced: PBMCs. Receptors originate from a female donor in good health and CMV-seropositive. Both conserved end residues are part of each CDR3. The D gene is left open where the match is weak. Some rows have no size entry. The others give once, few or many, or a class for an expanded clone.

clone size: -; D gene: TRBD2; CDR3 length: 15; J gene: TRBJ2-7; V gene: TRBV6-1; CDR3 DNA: TGTGCCAGCAGTGAAGGTAGCGGGGGGCAGTACGAGCAGTACTTC; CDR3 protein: CASSEGSGGQYEQYF
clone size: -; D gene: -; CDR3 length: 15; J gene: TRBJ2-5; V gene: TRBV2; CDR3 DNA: TGTGCCAGCAGTGAAAACCGGCAGGCAGGGGAGACCCAGTACTTC; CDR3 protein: CASSENRQAGETQYF
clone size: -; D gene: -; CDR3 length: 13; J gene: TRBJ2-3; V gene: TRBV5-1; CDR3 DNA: TGCGCCAGCAGCCGCGGGACGACAGATACGCAGTATTTT; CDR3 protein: CASSRGTTDTQYF
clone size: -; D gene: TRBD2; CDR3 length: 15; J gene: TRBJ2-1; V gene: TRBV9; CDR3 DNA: TGTGCCAGCAGCGCGGGGACTAGCGGGGGCAATGAGCAGTTCTTC; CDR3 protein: CASSAGTSGGNEQFF
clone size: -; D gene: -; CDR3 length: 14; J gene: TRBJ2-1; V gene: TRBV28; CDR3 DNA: TGTGCCAGCAGCTCTGACAGCCGCTACAATGAGCAGTTCTTC; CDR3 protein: CASSSDSRYNEQFF
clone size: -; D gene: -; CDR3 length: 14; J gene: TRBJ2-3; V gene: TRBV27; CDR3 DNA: TGTGCCAGCAGTTTCCGAGGTGCGGCAGATACGCAGTATTTT; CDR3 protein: CASSFRGAADTQYF
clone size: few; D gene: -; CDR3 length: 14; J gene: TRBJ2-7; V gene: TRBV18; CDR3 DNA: TGTGCCAGCTCACGAACTAGCAGTCACTACGAGCAGTACTTC; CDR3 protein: CASSRTSSHYEQYF
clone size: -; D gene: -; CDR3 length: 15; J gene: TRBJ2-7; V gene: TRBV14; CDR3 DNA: TGTGCCAGCAGCCAAGGAGCAGGGGTCGGGTACGAGCAGTACTTC; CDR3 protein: CASSQGAGVGYEQYF
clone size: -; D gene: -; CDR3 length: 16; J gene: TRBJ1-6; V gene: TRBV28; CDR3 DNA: TGTGCCAGCAGTTTAGGTACAGCGGCTCTTGGTTCACCCCTCCACTTT; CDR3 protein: CASSLGTAALGSPLHF
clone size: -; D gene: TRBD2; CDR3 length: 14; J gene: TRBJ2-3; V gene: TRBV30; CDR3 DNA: TGTGCCTGGAATAGCGGGGGCCACGGAGATACGCAGTATTTT; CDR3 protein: CAWNSGGHGDTQYF
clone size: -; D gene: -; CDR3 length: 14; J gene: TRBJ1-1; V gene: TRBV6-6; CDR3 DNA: TGTGCCAGCAGCGAAACAGGGATGAACACTGAAGCTTTCTTT; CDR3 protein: CASSETGMNTEAFF
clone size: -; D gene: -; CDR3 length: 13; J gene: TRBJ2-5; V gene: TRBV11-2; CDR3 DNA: TGTGCCAGCAGCTTAGGGCTCATAGAGACCCAGTACTTC; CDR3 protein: CASSLGLIETQYF
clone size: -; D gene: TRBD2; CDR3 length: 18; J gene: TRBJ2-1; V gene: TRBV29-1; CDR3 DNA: TGCAGCGCTCAACCGACTAGCGGGAGGACCAGCTCCTACAATGAGCAGTTCTTC; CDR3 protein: CSAQPTSGRTSSYNEQFF
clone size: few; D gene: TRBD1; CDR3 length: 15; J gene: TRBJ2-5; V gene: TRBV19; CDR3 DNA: TGTGCCAGTAGGGACAGGGGGCAAGCGCAAGAGACCCAGTACTTC; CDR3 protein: CASRDRGQAQETQYF
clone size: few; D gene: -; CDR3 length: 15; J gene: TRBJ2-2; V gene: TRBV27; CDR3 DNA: TGTGCCAGCAGTTCACTCAGGGGGGACACCGGGGAGCTGTTTTTT; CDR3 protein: CASSSLRGDTGELFF
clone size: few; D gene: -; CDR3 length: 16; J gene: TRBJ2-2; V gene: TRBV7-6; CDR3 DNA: TGTGCCAGCAGCTTAGGGTTGCCAGGGGAGCTCGGGGAGCTGTTTTTT; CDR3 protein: CASSLGLPGELGELFF
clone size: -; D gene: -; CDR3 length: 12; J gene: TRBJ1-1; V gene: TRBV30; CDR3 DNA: TGTGCCTGGAGTTCCGGGAACACTGAAGCTTTCTTT; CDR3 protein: CAWSSGNTEAFF
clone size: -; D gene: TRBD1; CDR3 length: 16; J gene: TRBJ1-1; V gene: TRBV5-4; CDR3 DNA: TGTGCCAGCAGTCGGGGACAGGGGGCGCAGGACACTGAAGCTTTCTTT; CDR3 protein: CASSRGQGAQDTEAFF
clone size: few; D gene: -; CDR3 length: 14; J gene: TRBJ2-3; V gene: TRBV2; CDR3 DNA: TGTGCCAGCAAGATGGCACCATCCACAGATACGCAGTATTTT; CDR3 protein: CASKMAPSTDTQYF
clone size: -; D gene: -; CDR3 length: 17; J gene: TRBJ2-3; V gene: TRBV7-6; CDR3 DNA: TGTGCCAGCAGCGATGAGGGGGGGCAGGGGATCACAGATACGCAGTATTTT; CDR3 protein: CASSDEGGQGITDTQYF
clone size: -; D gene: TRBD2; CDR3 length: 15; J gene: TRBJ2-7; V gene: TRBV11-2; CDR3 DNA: TGTGCCAGCAGCCTACAGACTAGCGGGGGGTACGAGCAGTACTTC; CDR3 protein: CASSLQTSGGYEQYF
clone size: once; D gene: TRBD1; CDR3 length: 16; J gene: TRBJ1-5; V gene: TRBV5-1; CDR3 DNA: TGCGCCAGCAGCTTGGGTGCAGGGGGCAACAATCAGCCCCAGCATTTT; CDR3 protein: CASSLGAGGNNQPQHF
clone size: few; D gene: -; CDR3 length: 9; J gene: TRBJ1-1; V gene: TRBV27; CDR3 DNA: TGTGCCGGCATGAACGGAGCTTTCTTT; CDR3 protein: CAGMNGAFF
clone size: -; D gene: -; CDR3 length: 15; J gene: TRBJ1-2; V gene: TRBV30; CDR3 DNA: TGTGCCTGGACCCTGTATCCGTATACTGACTATGGCTACACCTTC; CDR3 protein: CAWTLYPYTDYGYTF
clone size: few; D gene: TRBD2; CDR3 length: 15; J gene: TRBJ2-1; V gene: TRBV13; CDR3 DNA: TGTGCCAGCAGTTATAGCGGGAGCTCCTACAATGAGCAGTTCTTC; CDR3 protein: CASSYSGSSYNEQFF
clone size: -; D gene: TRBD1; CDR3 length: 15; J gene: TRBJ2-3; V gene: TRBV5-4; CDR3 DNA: TGTGCCAGCAGCCCGCCGGGACAGGGAAGAGATACGCAGTATTTT; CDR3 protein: CASSPPGQGRDTQYF